The 14 T cell receptor beta chains presented below share a single source sample, sequenced in a study of blood T cell repertoires in COVID-19 (dated by TCRdb to about 2020). The method behind the library was the immunoSEQ multiplex PCR assay. Imported from immuneACCESS, the table was reduced by TCRdb to in-frame sequences with V and J called. These copies leave out some clones; in studies compared against another copy, an unresolved V gene accounts for under half, and the cause of the remainder is not known. The sample table records approximately 270,000 clones; 80% to 90% of these occur just once. The ten largest clones take up under 2.5% of the sample. Sequencing used PBMCs or T cells enriched from blood (not recorded which). These receptor sequences come from a woman aged 45-65 years who had recovered from COVID-19.

The CDR3, as DNA: TGTGCCAGCAGTTTTCCCGCCGGGACAGCGAACACCGGGGAGCTGTTTTTT. Translation: CASSFPAGTANTGELFF. This rearrangement joins TRBV28 to TRBJ2-2, with 7 bases that match TRBD1. The CDR3 is 17 amino acids. The germline V gene has CDR1 MDHEN and CDR2 SYDVKM. V shed 3 bases, J shed 0 bases, and the junction held 7 bases outside the gene matches. Full variable domain (missing parts from reference TRBV28 and TRBJ2-2): DVKVTQSSRYLVKRTGEKVFLECVQDMDHENMFWYRQDPGLGLRLIYFSYDVKMKEKGDIPEGYSVSREKKERFSLILESASTNQTSMYLCASSFPAGTANTGELFFGEGSRLTVL.

CDR3 loop: CASSPTDYYGYTF. CDR3 DNA: TGTGCCAGCAGCCCAACAGATTACTATGGCTACACCTTC. The chain has TRBV7-9 and TRBJ1-2; unclear D gene. Trimming stripped 5 bases from V and 3 bases from J, with 10 bases between. The CDR3 sequence is 13 residues long. Germline CDR1 SEHNR, CDR2 FQNEAQ (reference sequence).

This chain connects TRBV28 to TRBJ2-7; TRBD1 aligns across 11 bases. The V gene end was trimmed by 5 bases and the J gene end by 3 bases; junction bases not matched to a gene: 6. There are 15 residues in the CDR3. CDR1 and CDR2 from the germline V gene are MDHEN and SYDVKM. The CDR3: CASSATGTGGYEQYF. As DNA, the CDR3 is TGTGCCAGCAGTGCGACCGGGACAGGGGGCTACGAGCAGTACTTC.

This clone was recorded only once. This chain uses TRBV6-5 with TRBJ2-7; 15 bases fit TRBD2. Germline CDR1 reads MNHEY; CDR2 reads SVGAGI. The CDR3 contains 15 residues. With V trimmed by 10 bases and J by 2 bases, 6 bases remained unmatched. For the CDR3, the DNA is TGTGCCATCGGACTAGCGGGAGGGCGAACCTACGAGCAGTACTTC. Amino acid sequence: CAIGLAGGRTYEQYF.

This chain uses TRBV2 with TRBJ2-5; 7 nucleotides match TRBD2. CDR1 and CDR2 from the germline V gene are SNHLY and FYNNEI. Losses at the gene ends were 3 bases for V and 3 bases for J; bases not matched to a gene: 7. The CDR3 sequence is 15 residues long. Written as DNA, the CDR3 is TGTGCCAGCAGTGATGGGACTACCTATGAAGAGACCCAGTACTTC. Translation gives CASSDGTTYEETQYF.

This chain links TRBV19 with TRBJ2-7, with D possibly matching TRBD2 (6 bases). The CDR3 covers 15 residues. The V gene lost 6 bases and the J gene lost 3 bases, with 18 bases spanning the gap. Germline V CDR1 and CDR2: LNHDA, SQIVND (reference sequence). The chain's CDR3 is CASSFGLGGFYEQYF. CDR3 sequence (DNA): TGTGCCAGTAGCTTTGGATTGGGGGGTTTCTACGAGCAGTACTTC. The full variable domain, with the rest looked up from reference TRBV19 and TRBJ2-7, is DGGITQSPKYLFRKEGQNVTLSCEQNLNHDAMYWYRQDPGQGLRLIYYSQIVNDFQKGDIAEGYSVSREKKESFPLTVTSAQKNPTAFYLCASSFGLGGFYEQYFGPGTRLTVT.

CDR3 in DNA: TGTGCCAGCAGCTCGGCTGGGCAGGGCACCTTGGGCTACTATGGCTACACCTTC. This sequence encodes CASSSAGQGTLGYYGYTF. This chain links TRBV11-3 with TRBJ1-2, with D possibly matching TRBD1 (5 bases). Trimming stripped 4 bases from V and 3 bases from J, with 24 bases between. The CDR3 is 18 residues long. CDR1 is SGHNT, CDR2 YENEEA, per germline. Complete variable domain (other parts from reference TRBV11-3 and TRBJ1-2): EAGVVQSPRYKIIEKKQPVAFWCNPISGHNTLYWYLQNLGQGPELLIRYENEEAVDDSQLPKDRFSAERLKGVDSTLKIQPAELGDSAVYLCASSSAGQGTLGYYGYTFGSGTRLTVV.

V and J are TRBV5-5 and TRBJ2-7; 15 bases map to TRBD2. Germline CDR1 and CDR2: SGHKS and YYEKEE (reference sequence). V gave up 3 bases and J gave up 2 bases; unmatched junction bases: 3. There are 16 residues in the CDR3. Written as DNA, the CDR3 is TGTGCCAGCAGCTGGACTAGCGGGAGGGCTACCTACGAGCAGTACTTC. Translated: CASSWTSGRATYEQYF.

This chain links TRBV5-6 with TRBJ1-2; D is undetermined. The CDR3 spans 13 residues. Trimming cost V 0 bases and J 6 bases, with 9 bases left between them. Germline V gene lookup returns CDR1 SGHDT and CDR2 YYEEEE. CDR3 amino acids: CASSLGIRDGYTF. CDR3 DNA: TGTGCCAGCAGCTTGGGAATCCGCGATGGCTACACCTTC. Looking up the rest from reference TRBV5-6 and TRBJ1-2 gives the full variable domain: DAGVTQSPTHLIKTRGQQVTLRCSPKSGHDTVSWYQQALGQGPQFIFQYYEEEERQRGNFPDRFSGHQFPNYSSELNVNALLLGDSALYLCASSLGIRDGYTFGSGTRLTVV.

This clone was seen once. The V and J genes are TRBV21-1 and TRBJ1-3; TRBD1 reflects the table's D call only, with no check against the DNA. TRBV21-1 is recorded as a pseudogene. The CDR3 has 10 residues. CDR3 in amino acids: CASSPRQGNF. CDR3 nucleotide sequence: TGTGCCAGCAGCCCACGACAGGGGAATTTT.

V is TRBV4-1 and J is TRBJ2-7, with a tentative D call TRBD1 (6 bases). The CDR3 sequence is 15 residues long. CDR1 is MGHRA, CDR2 YSYEKL, per germline. Trimming left V 4 bases short and J 1 base short, with 14 bases between. The CDR3 sequence is CASSPTLGQSYEQYF. CDR3 sequence (DNA): TGCGCCAGCAGCCCGACCCTCGGACAGTCCTACGAGCAGTACTTC.

This chain connects TRBV28 to TRBJ1-5, with D perhaps matching TRBD1 (6 bases). The V gene lost 1 base and the J gene lost 1 base, with 11 bases spanning the gap. From germline, CDR1 is MDHEN and CDR2 SYDVKM. The CDR3 covers 16 residues. Here the CDR3 reads CASSLSGEGSNQPQHF. The CDR3 nucleotides read TGTGCCAGCAGTTTATCAGGGGAGGGAAGCAATCAGCCCCAGCATTTT.

The chain joins TRBV7-2 to TRBJ2-1; 8 positions match TRBD2. Trimming took 4 bases from V and 10 from J; bases not matched to a gene: 9. The CDR3 length is 14 residues. Looked up from germline, CDR1 is SGHTA and CDR2 is FQGNSA. The CDR3 spells CASSSNGRGREQFF. CDR3 nucleotide sequence: TGTGCCAGCAGCTCCAACGGGAGGGGAAGAGAGCAGTTCTTC. The whole variable domain, remainder taken from reference TRBV7-2 and TRBJ2-1, is GAGVSQSPSNKVTEKGKDVELRCDPISGHTALYWYRQSLGQGLEFLIYFQGNSAPDKSGLPSDRFSAERTGGSVSTLTIQRTQQEDSAVYLCASSSNGRGREQFFGPGTRLTVL.

The rearrangement uses TRBV2 and TRBJ1-1, with 8 positions matching TRBD1. V gave up 6 bases and J gave up 1 base; unmatched junction bases: 10. The CDR3 contains 16 residues. Germline V gene sequence: CDR1 SNHLY, CDR2 FYNNEI. The DNA of the CDR3 is TGTGCCAGCAGCCGCACCGGGCAGGGGGCGAACACTGAAGCTTTCTTT. Translating it yields CASSRTGQGANTEAFF. Supplemented by reference TRBV2 and TRBJ1-1, the full variable domain reads EPEVTQTPSHQVTQMGQEVILRCVPISNHLYFYWYRQILGQKVEFLVSFYNNEISEKSEIFDDQFSVERPDGSNFTLKIRSTKLEDSAMYFCASSRTGQGANTEAFFGQGTRLTVV.